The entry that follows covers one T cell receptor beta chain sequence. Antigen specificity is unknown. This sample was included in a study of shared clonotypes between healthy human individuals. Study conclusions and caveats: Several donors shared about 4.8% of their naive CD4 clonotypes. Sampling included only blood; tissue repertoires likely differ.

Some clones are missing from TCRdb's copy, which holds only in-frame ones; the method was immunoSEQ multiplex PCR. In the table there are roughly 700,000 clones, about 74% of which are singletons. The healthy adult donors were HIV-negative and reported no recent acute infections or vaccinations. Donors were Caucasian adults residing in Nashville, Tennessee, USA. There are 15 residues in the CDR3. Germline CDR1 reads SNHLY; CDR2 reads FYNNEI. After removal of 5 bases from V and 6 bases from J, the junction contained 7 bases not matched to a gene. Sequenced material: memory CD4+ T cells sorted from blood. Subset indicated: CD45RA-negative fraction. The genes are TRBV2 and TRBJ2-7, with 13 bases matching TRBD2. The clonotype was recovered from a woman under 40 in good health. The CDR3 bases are TGTGCCAGCAGTCGGACTAGCGGGAGAAATAGCGAGCAGTACTTC. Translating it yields CASSRTSGRNSEQYF. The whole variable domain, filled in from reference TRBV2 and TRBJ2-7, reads EPEVTQTPSHQVTQMGQEVILRCVPISNHLYFYWYRQILGQKVEFLVSFYNNEISEKSEIFDDQFSVERPDGSNFTLKIRSTKLEDSAMYFCASSRTSGRNSEQYFGPGTRLTVT.